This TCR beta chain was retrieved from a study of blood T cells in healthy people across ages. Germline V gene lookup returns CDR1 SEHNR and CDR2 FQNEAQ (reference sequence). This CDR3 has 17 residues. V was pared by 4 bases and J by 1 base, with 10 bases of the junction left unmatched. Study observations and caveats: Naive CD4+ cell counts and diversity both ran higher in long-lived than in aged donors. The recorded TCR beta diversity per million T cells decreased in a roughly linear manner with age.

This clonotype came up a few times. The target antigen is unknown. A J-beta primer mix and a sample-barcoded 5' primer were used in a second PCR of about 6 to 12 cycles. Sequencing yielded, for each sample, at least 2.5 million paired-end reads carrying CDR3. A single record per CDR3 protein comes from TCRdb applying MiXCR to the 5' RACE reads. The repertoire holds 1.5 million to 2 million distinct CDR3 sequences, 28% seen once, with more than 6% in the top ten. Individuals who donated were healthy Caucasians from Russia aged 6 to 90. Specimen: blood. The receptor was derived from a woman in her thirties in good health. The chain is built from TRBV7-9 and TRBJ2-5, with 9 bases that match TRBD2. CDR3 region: CASSYLLSGGLQETQYF. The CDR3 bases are TGTGCCAGCAGCTACCTACTGAGCGGGGGGCTCCAAGAGACCCAGTACTTC.